A selection of T cell receptor beta chains follows, all from one sample in a study of OX40 agonist ivuxolimab in advanced cancers. This table comes from immunoSEQ multiplex PCR, and its TCRdb copy is limited to in-frame clones, with some not included. Of approximately 58,000 clones listed, about 88% are singletons. The starting material was CD4+ or CD8+ T cells sorted from blood, obtained in a trial of the OX40 agonist ivuxolimab. Every receptor here comes from an adult with an advanced solid tumor such as melanoma, head and neck, liver or kidney cancer. Both conserved end residues are part of each CDR3. A D gene is named only where the DNA matches it firmly. Clone size appears in some rows only: once, few, many, or a class for an expanded clone.

size: .
V: TRBV6-4
D: .
J: TRBJ2-7
DNA: TGTGCCAGCAGTGACTCATTACACTACGAGCAGTACTTC
CDR3: CASSDSLHYEQYF

size: .
V: TRBV5-6
D: TRBD1
J: TRBJ2-1
DNA: TGTGCCAGCAGCTTTGGGACAGGGACCCTCGCTGAGCAGTTCTTC
CDR3: CASSFGTGTLAEQFF

size: few
V: TRBV6-4
D: TRBD2
J: TRBJ2-7
DNA: TGTGCCAGCAGGGGACTAGCGGCCTTCGGGGGTTGTTCCTACGAGCAGTACTTC
CDR3: CASRGLAAFGGCSYEQYF

size: .
V: TRBV19
D: .
J: TRBJ1-3
DNA: TGTGCCAGTAACCCAGGACGGGAGAACACCATATATTTT
CDR3: CASNPGRENTIYF

size: .
V: TRBV14
D: .
J: TRBJ2-7
DNA: TGTGCCAGCAGCCAAGCGGAAGGGTCTGAGCAGTACTTC
CDR3: CASSQAEGSEQYF

size: .
V: TRBV28
D: .
J: TRBJ2-2
DNA: TGTGCCAGCAGTCTAGACCTGTCCAGGGGCTATCACACCGGGGAGCTGTTTTTT
CDR3: CASSLDLSRGYHTGELFF

size: .
V: TRBV7-2
D: .
J: TRBJ1-5
DNA: TGTGCCAGCAGCTTAGGGAGAGAGCCCCAGCATTTT
CDR3: CASSLGREPQHF

size: .
V: TRBV11-3
D: TRBD1
J: TRBJ2-1
DNA: TGTGCCAGCAGCTTCCAGGGGGCGGGCCATGAGCAGTTCTTC
CDR3: CASSFQGAGHEQFF

size: .
V: TRBV7-3
D: .
J: TRBJ2-1
DNA: TGTGCCAGCAGCTTTTTTGGTGATGAGCAGTTCTTC
CDR3: CASSFFGDEQFF

size: .
V: TRBV4-3
D: .
J: TRBJ1-1
DNA: TGCGCCAGCAGCCAAGATCAAACCGTTACTGAAGCTTTCTTT
CDR3: CASSQDQTVTEAFF

size: .
V: TRBV10-3
D: .
J: TRBJ2-7
DNA: TGTGCCATCAGTGAGGTCCCGACTATTTTAAGCAACTACGAGCAGTACTTC
CDR3: CAISEVPTILSNYEQYF

size: .
V: TRBV11-3
D: .
J: TRBJ2-3
DNA: TGTGCCAGCAGCCTCTCGGAGTTTTTACCCACAGATACGCAGTATTTT
CDR3: CASSLSEFLPTDTQYF

size: .
V: TRBV4-3
D: TRBD2
J: TRBJ2-7
DNA: TGCGCCAGCAGCCTGGGGGCGGGAGGGCCCTACGAGCAGTACTTC
CDR3: CASSLGAGGPYEQYF